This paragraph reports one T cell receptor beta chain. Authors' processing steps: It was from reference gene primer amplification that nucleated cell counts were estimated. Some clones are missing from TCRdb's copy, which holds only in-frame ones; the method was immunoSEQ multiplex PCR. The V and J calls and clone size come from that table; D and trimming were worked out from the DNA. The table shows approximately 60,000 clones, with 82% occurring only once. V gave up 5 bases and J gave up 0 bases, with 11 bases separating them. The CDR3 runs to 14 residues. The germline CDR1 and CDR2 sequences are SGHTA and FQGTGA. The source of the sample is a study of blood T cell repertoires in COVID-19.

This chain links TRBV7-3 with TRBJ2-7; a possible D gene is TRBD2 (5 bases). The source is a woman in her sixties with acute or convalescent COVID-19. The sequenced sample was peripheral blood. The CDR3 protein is CASSPAASSYEQYF. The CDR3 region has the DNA TGTGCCAGCAGCCCAGCGGCTAGCTCCTACGAGCAGTACTTC.